Shown below are 27 T cell receptor beta chains from a single sample sequenced in a study of T cell responses to AZD1222 COVID-19 vaccine (dated by TCRdb to about 2021). The time point label for this specimen denotes: baseline before first vaccination. Receptor amplification or capture employed the immunoSEQ multiplex PCR assay. Here the immuneACCESS table is served through TCRdb, limited to in-frame sequences with V and J called. Missing clones are a known gap in these copies; in checked studies unresolved V genes cover under half, and the rest lacks a known reason. This sample lists some 120,000 clones; around nine tenths were detected once. 2.8% of the sample is held by the ten biggest clonotypes. Sequenced here: peripheral blood, sampled on day 0 of AZD1222 vaccination. The origin of the receptors is an adult in good health.

The rearrangement uses TRBV7-6 and TRBJ1-3, with D uncertain. The CDR3 is 15 amino acids. Trimming took 5 bases from V and 0 from J, leaving 11 bases between them. Germline V gene lookup returns CDR1 SGHVS and CDR2 FNYEAQ. The CDR3 reads CASSPDIYSGNTIYF. For the CDR3, the DNA is TGTGCCAGCAGCCCCGACATTTACTCTGGAAACACCATATATTTT.

The chain recombines TRBV19 with TRBJ1-1, with a tentative D call TRBD1 (5 bases). Looked up from germline, CDR1 is LNHDA and CDR2 is SQIVND (reference sequence). V gave up 6 bases and J gave up 8 bases, with 16 bases separating them. CDR3 size: 13 residues. The CDR3 nucleotides read TGTGCCAGTAGGGAGGGGCAGGGCTCGGAAGCTTTCTTT. Encoded protein: CASREGQGSEAFF.

The chain is built from TRBV5-1 and TRBJ1-1; 7 nucleotides line up with TRBD1. This CDR3 is 13 amino acids long. Trimming at V came to 6 bases and at J to 3 bases, leaving 5 bases not matched to a gene. Germline V gives CDR1 SGHRS, CDR2 YFSETQ. For the CDR3, the DNA is TGCGCCAGCAAGCGGGACAGCCACACTGAAGCTTTCTTT. This gives the protein CASKRDSHTEAFF. The full variable domain, its missing parts supplied by reference TRBV5-1 and TRBJ1-1, is KAGVTQTPRYLIKTRGQQVTLSCSPISGHRSVSWYQQTPGQGLQFLFEYFSETQRNKGNFPGRFSGRQFSNSRSEMNVSTLELGDSALYLCASKRDSHTEAFFGQGTRLTVV.

This clone was recorded once. The V call is TRBV2, the J call TRBJ2-3; D could derive from TRBD1 or TRBD2 (5 bases each). Trimming stripped 4 bases from V and 2 bases from J, with 10 bases between. The CDR3 spans 14 residues. CDR1 and CDR2 from the germline V gene are SNHLY and FYNNEI. The CDR3: CASSVWGTTDTQYF. The DNA of the CDR3 is TGTGCCAGCAGTGTTTGGGGGACCACAGATACGCAGTATTTT.

This clone was picked up one time. The chain couples TRBV5-6 to TRBJ2-5, with no clear D. Germline V lookup: CDR1 SGHDT, CDR2 YYEEEE. CDR3 length: 13 residues. The V end lost 5 bases, the J end lost 0 bases, and 8 bases lay between the germline ends. The CDR3 is CASREQNQETQYF. The DNA for the CDR3 is TGTGCCAGCAGGGAGCAGAACCAAGAGACCCAGTACTTC.

This chain links TRBV29-1 with TRBJ1-2, with D hard to call. Per the germline V gene, CDR1 is SQVTM and CDR2 is ANQGSEA. V gave up 6 bases and J gave up 4 bases, with 9 bases separating them. The CDR3 has 11 amino acids. The CDR3 region has the DNA TGCAGCGTCGTGGGGAGCTATGGCTACACCTTC. Residues: CSVVGSYGYTF.

This chain joins TRBV19 and TRBJ1-1; possibly TRBD1 for D (5 bases). CDR3 size: 16 residues. The germline V and J ends were trimmed by 2 bases and 0 bases, with 13 bases remaining between them. Germline loops: CDR1 LNHDA, CDR2 SQIVND (reference sequence). The CDR3 DNA follows: TGTGCCAGTAGTATAAAAGGGGCCGGGGTGAACACTGAAGCTTTCTTT. This codes for CASSIKGAGVNTEAFF.

V is TRBV5-4 and J is TRBJ1-3; D gene unclear. The CDR3 contains 13 residues. Germline V gene sequence: CDR1 SGHNT, CDR2 YYREEE (reference sequence). The V end lost 4 bases, the J end lost 6 bases, and 11 bases lay between the germline ends. The DNA of the CDR3 is TGTGCCAGCAGCAGTACACGGGAAAACACCATATATTTT. It specifies CASSSTRENTIYF.

This clone was counted between two and nine times. The gene calls are TRBV5-4 and TRBJ2-7, with 9 bases aligning to TRBD1. Germline V CDR1 and CDR2: SGHNT, YYREEE (reference sequence). Trimming cost V 2 bases and J 3 bases; bases outside gene matches: 3. This CDR3 is built from 14 residues. CDR3 bases: TGTGCCAGCAGCTTCAAGGGACAGGGCTACGAGCAGTACTTC. This encodes CASSFKGQGYEQYF.

This CDR3 is CASSKGGSSNEQFF. CDR3 bases: TGTGCCAGTAGTAAGGGCGGGAGTTCCAATGAGCAGTTCTTC. This chain joins TRBV19 and TRBJ2-1; the match to TRBD2 covers 7 bases. V gave up 4 bases and J gave up 6 bases; unmatched junction bases: 6. The length of the CDR3 is 14 residues. CDR1 and CDR2 (germline): LNHDA, SQIVND (reference sequence).

CDR3 bases: TGTGCCAGCTGCGTAGCGAGAAACACCGGGGAGCTGTTTTTT. Protein: CASCVARNTGELFF. V gene TRBV6-5 combines with J gene TRBJ2-2; TRBD2 might be the D (5 bases). Germline loops: CDR1 MNHEY, CDR2 SVGAGI. The CDR3 loop spans 14 amino acids. Trimming removed 8 bases from V and 2 bases from J, with 12 bases in between.

The V call is TRBV27, the J call TRBJ2-1; D possibly matches TRBD1 or TRBD2 (5 bases each). This CDR3 has 12 amino acids. Trimming removed 7 bases at V and 6 bases at J, with 10 bases between. From germline, CDR1 is MNHEY and CDR2 SMNVEV (reference sequence). The CDR3 here is CASTSGLNEQFF. As DNA, the CDR3 is TGTGCCAGCACGTCGGGGCTCAATGAGCAGTTCTTC.

V gene TRBV19 combines with J gene TRBJ1-4; TRBD1 is a possible D gene (6 bases). Trimming pared 2 bases from V and 7 bases from J, leaving 14 bases between. The CDR3 contains 15 residues. Germline V CDR1 and CDR2: LNHDA, SQIVND (reference sequence). CDR3 sequence reads: CASSITGARGEKLFF. The CDR3 DNA follows: TGTGCCAGTAGTATAACGGGGGCGCGGGGTGAAAAACTGTTTTTT.

This chain connects TRBV2 to TRBJ1-5, with D possibly matching TRBD1 (6 bases). Germline loops: CDR1 SNHLY, CDR2 FYNNEI. The CDR3 is 15 residues long. With 4 bases removed from V and 1 base from J, the gap between germline ends came to 11 bases. This CDR3 is CASSVIGGSNQPQHF. The CDR3, as DNA: TGTGCCAGCAGTGTGATAGGGGGGAGCAATCAGCCCCAGCATTTT.

The chain joins TRBV10-3 to TRBJ1-1; TRBD1 might be the D (5 bases). Per germline, CDR1 ENHRY and CDR2 SYGVKD. This CDR3 region has 13 residues. Trimming removed 4 bases at V and 1 base at J, with 7 bases between. This CDR3 is CAISATGNTEAFF. The DNA of the CDR3 is TGTGCCATCAGTGCAACAGGGAACACTGAAGCTTTCTTT.

This clone appeared a few times. The chain recombines TRBV11-1 with TRBJ2-1, with D tentatively TRBD1 or TRBD2 (6 bases each). Trimming pared 5 bases from V and 8 bases from J, leaving 19 bases between. The CDR3 runs to 15 residues. Germline lookup yields CDR1 SGHAT and CDR2 FQDESV (reference sequence). CDR3 in amino acids: CASSRRRLEGDEQFF. As DNA, the CDR3 is TGTGCCAGCAGCAGACGCCGACTAGAGGGGGATGAGCAGTTCTTC. Supplemented by reference TRBV11-1 and TRBJ2-1, the full variable domain reads EAEVAQSPRYKITEKSQAVAFWCDPISGHATLYWYRQILGQGPELLVQFQDESVVDDSQLPKDRFSAERLKGVDSTLKIQPAELGDSAMYLCASSRRRLEGDEQFFGPGTRLTVL.

This clone occurred once. The junction does not match germline at one end; this may be a read error. CDR3 residues: CASSPDLNSGELFF. CDR3 DNA: TGTGCCAGCTCACCGGACTTGAACTCCGGGGAGCTGTTTTTT. The V and J genes are TRBV18 and TRBJ2-2, with D possibly being TRBD2 (5 bases). Germline V gives CDR1 KGHSH, CDR2 LQKENI. The CDR3 is made up of 14 amino acids.

The chain uses TRBV14 and TRBJ2-7; D not resolved. The V gene's germline CDR1 is SGHDN and CDR2 FVKESK. The CDR3 has 14 residues. The ends were cut back, 1 base at V and 0 bases at J, with 7 bases in the middle. The CDR3 region has the DNA TGTGCCAGCAGCCAAGTTGGGCCCTCCTACGAGCAGTACTTC. Translating gives CASSQVGPSYEQYF.

This chain links TRBV4-1 with TRBJ2-1; D is undetermined. The ends were cut back, 0 bases at V and 5 bases at J, with 8 bases in the middle. The CDR3 loop spans 14 amino acids. Germline V gene lookup returns CDR1 MGHRA and CDR2 YSYEKL. CDR3 loop: CASSQDYIDNEQFF. CDR3 in DNA: TGCGCCAGCAGCCAAGACTACATAGACAATGAGCAGTTCTTC.

This clone was picked up a small number of times. The rearrangement links TRBV7-6 to TRBJ1-3, with D possibly TRBD1 on 6 matching bases. V lost 1 base, J lost 0 bases, and 16 bases lay in between. Looked up from germline, CDR1 is SGHVS and CDR2 is FNYEAQ. The CDR3 loop spans 18 amino acids. The CDR3 loop is CASSLGVSTGSSGNTIYF. In nucleotides, the CDR3 is TGTGCCAGCAGCTTAGGGGTTTCGACAGGCAGCTCTGGAAACACCATATATTTT.

The CDR3 nucleotides read TGTGCCAGCAGCTTGGCGGGACGGGTAAATTCACCCCTCCACTTT. Protein product: CASSLAGRVNSPLHF. This sequence joins TRBV5-4 and TRBJ1-6; D may be TRBD1 (5 bases). CDR1 is SGHNT and CDR2 is YYREEE in the germline V gene (reference sequence). This CDR3 has 15 residues. V lost 0 bases and J 7 bases, leaving 11 bases between the germline ends.

This chain connects TRBV7-9 to TRBJ2-5, with 12 positions matching TRBD2. CDR1 is SEHNR and CDR2 is FQNEAQ in the germline V gene (reference sequence). After removal of 2 bases from V and 2 bases from J, the junction contained 9 bases not matched to a gene. The CDR3 is 18 amino acids. CDR3 loop: CASSLRVASGRGQETQYF. CDR3 nucleotide sequence: TGTGCCAGCAGCTTAAGAGTGGCTAGCGGGAGGGGTCAAGAGACCCAGTACTTC.

The chain carries TRBV5-4 and TRBJ2-2, with a weak D call TRBD2 (6 bases). The CDR3 totals 14 residues. Trimming removed 4 bases at V and 4 bases at J, with 11 bases between. Germline-derived CDR1 and CDR2 are SGHNT and YYREEE (reference sequence). As DNA, the CDR3 is TGTGCCAGCAGCCTCGGGAGAGGCACCGGGGAGCTGTTTTTT. It encodes CASSLGRGTGELFF.

V and J are TRBV19 and TRBJ1-1, with D unclear. Trimming shortened V by 0 bases and J by 5 bases, and 13 bases separated the two germline ends. The germline CDR1 and CDR2 sequences are LNHDA and SQIVND (reference sequence). The CDR3 contains 15 residues. The CDR3 DNA is TGTGCCAGTAGTATAGATCCGACCGCGAGAACTGAAGCTTTCTTT. This sequence encodes CASSIDPTARTEAFF.

The chain uses TRBV21-1 and TRBJ2-5; the D call TRBD1 from the table was never checked on the DNA. TRBV21-1 is labeled a pseudogene. The CDR3 totals 16 residues. The CDR3: CASSKARDRGKETQYF. The CDR3 DNA reads as TGTGCCAGCAGCAAAGCGCGGGACAGGGGGAAAGAGACCCAGTACTTC.

The CDR3 DNA reads as TGTGCCTGGGCAAAGACAGGGGTAGATGGCTACACCTTC. It yields the protein CAWAKTGVDGYTF. The rearrangement joins TRBV30 to TRBJ1-2, with 8 bases fitting TRBD1. V dropped 5 bases and J dropped 6; count of bases not matched to a gene: 8. From germline, CDR1 is GTSNPN and CDR2 SVGIG (reference sequence). CDR3 length: 13 amino acids.

V and J are TRBV25-1 and TRBJ1-2; D gene unclear. This CDR3 comprises 12 residues. The germline V gene encodes CDR1 MGHDK and CDR2 SYGVNS. V shed 5 bases and J shed 6 bases, with 10 bases lying between them. CDR3: CASSRPGNGYTF. The CDR3, as DNA: TGTGCCAGCAGTAGGCCCGGTAATGGCTACACCTTC.